These 27 T cell receptor beta chains were all obtained from the same sample, sequenced in a study of CD8 T cells in ankylosing spondylitis. TCRdb fed the 5' RACE reads into MiXCR, producing one record per CDR3 protein. The table lists about 450,000 distinct CDR3 sequences, roughly a quarter of them singletons. Overall study results and limits: Blood of patients with ankylosing spondylitis appeared to be characterized by a TCR beta motif of eight highly homologous variants.

Their cognate antigens are unknown. Sequencing input: blood, either unsorted or a sorted T cell fraction (not recorded which). These receptor sequences come from a male donor with ankylosing spondylitis.

The gene calls are TRBV28 and TRBJ2-7; TRBD1 agrees at 7 bases. Per germline, CDR1 MDHEN and CDR2 SYDVKM. This CDR3 contains 14 residues. V was pared by 6 bases and J by 0 bases, with 5 bases of the junction left unmatched. The CDR3 loop is CASRPGQSSYEQYV. In DNA form, the CDR3 reads TGTGCCAGCAGGCCGGGACAGAGCTCCTACGAGCAGTACGTC.

This clonotype came up a few times. The rearrangement joins TRBV20-1 to TRBJ2-7; D possibly corresponds to TRBD2 (6 bases). Trimming took 3 bases from V and 5 from J, leaving 11 bases between them. The CDR3 length is 12 residues. Germline loops: CDR1 DFQATT, CDR2 SNEGSKA (reference sequence). The DNA of the CDR3 is TGCAGTGCTAGGGACTATAGAAACGAGCAGTACTTC. It codes for CSARDYRNEQYF.

This clonotype was recorded many times. The chain employs TRBV12-3 or TRBV12-4 and TRBJ2-6, with D possibly matching TRBD2 (5 bases). The CDR3 loop spans 14 amino acids. The V gene lost 5 bases and the J gene lost 0 bases, with 5 bases spanning the gap. The CDR3, as DNA: TGTGCCAGCAGTACTAGCTCTGGGGCCAACGTCCTGACTTTC. This codes for CASSTSSGANVLTF.

V is TRBV12-3 or TRBV12-4 and J is TRBJ2-4, with D perhaps matching TRBD1 (5 bases). V dropped 8 bases and J dropped 9 bases, with 14 bases sitting between them. CDR3 size: 12 residues. CDR3: CASLRGTGIQYF. DNA for the CDR3: TGTGCCAGCCTTAGGGGAACGGGCATTCAGTACTTC.

The chain recombines TRBV5-1 with TRBJ2-3; 7 positions agree with TRBD1. Looked up from germline, CDR1 is SGHRS and CDR2 is YFSETQ. The J segment lost 4 bases and the V segment lost 6 bases, leaving 8 bases of the junction unmatched. The CDR3 is 14 amino acids. CDR3 protein: CASNLGQAADTQYF. The CDR3 DNA sequence: TGCGCCAGCAACCTCGGACAGGCGGCAGATACGCAGTATTTT. The full variable domain, completed using reference TRBV5-1 and TRBJ2-3, is KAGVTQTPRYLIKTRGQQVTLSCSPISGHRSVSWYQQTPGQGLQFLFEYFSETQRNKGNFPGRFSGRQFSNSRSEMNVSTLELGDSALYLCASNLGQAADTQYFGPGTRLTVL.

In this sample, this clonotype turned up a few times. The V and J genes are TRBV5-6 and TRBJ1-3; D unresolved. V gave up 2 bases and J gave up 0 bases, with 9 bases separating them. This CDR3 contains 15 residues. Germline V gene sequence: CDR1 SGHDT, CDR2 YYEEEE. The CDR3 loop reads CASSLADGSGNTIYF. CDR3 in DNA: TGTGCCAGCAGCTTAGCCGACGGCTCTGGAAACACCATATATTTT.

V is TRBV5-1 and J is TRBJ1-3; D remains unclear. V was cut by 4 bases and J by 5 bases, with 13 bases left in between. CDR3 length equals 14 residues. From germline, CDR1 is SGHRS and CDR2 YFSETQ. CDR3 region: CASSPGRERNTIYF. CDR3 DNA: TGCGCCAGCAGCCCTGGAAGGGAGAGAAACACCATATATTTT.

In this sample, this clonotype turned up a few times. The chain couples TRBV10-2 to TRBJ2-7; D gene ambiguous. V shed 0 bases and J shed 2 bases, with 11 bases lying between them. The CDR3 length is 15 residues. Per the germline V gene, CDR1 is WSHSY and CDR2 is SAAADI. The CDR3 region has the DNA TGCGCCAGCAGTGAGTCGCTACCGTCCCCCTACGAGCAGTACTTC. Protein: CASSESLPSPYEQYF.

V usage is TRBV7-2 and J usage is TRBJ1-3; TRBD1 might be the D (6 bases). Deletions cut 5 bases from V and 8 bases from J, with 22 bases between. The CDR3 extends over 16 amino acids. The V gene's germline CDR1 is SGHTA and CDR2 FQGNSA. The CDR3 nucleotides are TGTGCCAGCAGCCGAAACCTCAGGGGTGGGGGCGACACCATATATTTT. This sequence encodes CASSRNLRGGGDTIYF. The whole variable domain, remainder taken from reference TRBV7-2 and TRBJ1-3, is GAGVSQSPSNKVTEKGKDVELRCDPISGHTALYWYRQSLGQGLEFLIYFQGNSAPDKSGLPSDRFSAERTGGSVSTLTIQRTQQEDSAVYLCASSRNLRGGGDTIYFGEGSWLTVV.

Within the sample, this clonotype is medium-sized. The chain links TRBV12-3 or TRBV12-4 to TRBJ2-3, with 9 bases lining up with TRBD2. V lost 5 bases to trimming and J lost 4 bases; unmatched junction nucleotides: 10. The CDR3 has 16 residues. CDR3 in DNA: TGTGCCAGCAGTCCCCAGAGGGCTAGCGGGGCAGATACGCAGTATTTT. Protein: CASSPQRASGADTQYF.

This chain joins TRBV7-9 and TRBJ1-3; 9 nucleotides match TRBD1. This CDR3 region has 15 residues. The junction had 6 bases not matched to a gene; V was cut back by 4 bases and J by 5 bases. From germline, CDR1 is SEHNR and CDR2 FQNEAQ (reference sequence). DNA of the CDR3: TGTGCCAGCAGCTATGGACAGGGGAGGAGAAACACCATATATTTT. It specifies CASSYGQGRRNTIYF.

This clonotype was seen only a few times. This chain joins TRBV5-1 and TRBJ2-3; D is uncertain. Deletions cut 6 bases from V and 1 base from J, with 12 bases between. This CDR3 has 14 amino acids. CDR1 is SGHRS, CDR2 YFSETQ, per germline. Here the CDR3 DNA reads TGCGCCAGCAAACCAACAGTGGGCACAGATACGCAGTATTTT. As protein: CASKPTVGTDTQYF.

This clonotype was detected only a few times. CDR3 sequence: CASSYVESEQFF. DNA of the CDR3: TGTGCCAGCAGTTATGTGGAGTCTGAGCAGTTCTTC. The chain links TRBV12-3 or TRBV12-4 to TRBJ2-1, with D hard to call. CDR3 length equals 12 residues. Trimming left V 4 bases short and J 9 bases short, with 10 bases between.

This clonotype appeared a few times. J is TRBJ1-4 and V is TRBV15, with a possible D match to TRBD1 (5 bases). This CDR3 region has 15 residues. Germline CDR1 is LNHNV and CDR2 is YYDKDF (reference sequence). V was clipped by 0 bases and J by 5 bases, with 10 bases between them. The CDR3 DNA reads TGTGCCACCAGCAGAGACAGGGTGAGCAATGAAAAACTGTTTTTT. Its protein is CATSRDRVSNEKLFF. The entire variable domain, with the rest obtained from reference TRBV15 and TRBJ1-4, is as follows: DAMVIQNPRYQVTQFGKPVTLSCSQTLNHNVMYWYQQKSSQAPKLLFHYYDKDFNNEADTPDNFQSRRPNTSFCFLDIRSPGLGDTAMYLCATSRDRVSNEKLFFGSGTQLSVL.

There are many counts of this clonotype. The chain is built from TRBV3-1 and TRBJ1-3; D not certain. This CDR3 has 14 residues. In germline, CDR1 is LGHDT, CDR2 YNNKEL (reference sequence). V shed 0 bases and J shed 3 bases, with 6 bases lying between them. The CDR3 is CASSQDADGNTIYF. The CDR3 bases are TGTGCCAGCAGCCAAGATGCAGATGGAAACACCATATATTTT.

The CDR3 DNA is TGTGCCAGCACCTGGGGAGGGGATGGTTCACCCCTCCACTTT. Its translation is CASTWGGDGSPLHF. The chain joins TRBV3-1 to TRBJ1-6; a possible D gene is TRBD1 (5 bases). This CDR3 spans 14 amino acids. Germline CDR1 is LGHDT and CDR2 is YNNKEL (reference sequence). Deletions cut 7 bases from V and 9 bases from J, with 16 bases between.

This clonotype occurred a few times. The chain couples TRBV20-1 to TRBJ1-1; 7 nucleotides agree with TRBD1. Losses at the gene ends were 0 bases for V and 11 bases for J; bases not matched to a gene: 18. Germline V CDR1 and CDR2: DFQATT, SNEGSKA (reference sequence). CDR3 length: 16 residues. The CDR3 nucleotides are TGCAGTGCTAGAGACCCCTCCCCTAACAGGGGCCTCGGGGCTTTCTTT. This gives the protein CSARDPSPNRGLGAFF.

The genes are TRBV21-1 and TRBJ2-7; the table's TRBD1 call for D was not verified on the DNA. TRBV21-1 is flagged as a pseudogene. The CDR3 has 15 residues. The CDR3 DNA sequence: TGTGCCAGCAGCAAAGGACCAGGGCGGCCTTACGAGCAGTACGTC. It specifies CASSKGPGRPYEQYV.

The chain combines TRBV5-6 with TRBJ2-4; TRBD1 aligns across 7 bases. Germline loops: CDR1 SGHDT, CDR2 YYEEEE. There are 15 residues in the CDR3. The trim removed 5 bases at V and 0 bases at J, leaving 5 bases unmatched. CDR3 nucleotide sequence: TGTGCCAGCAGGGGGACAGAGATAGCCAAAAACATTCAGTACTTC. This translates into CASRGTEIAKNIQYF.

The chain is built from TRBV10-3 and TRBJ2-3; D may match TRBD1 or TRBD2 (5 bases each). The CDR3 has 14 amino acids. Germline V gene sequence: CDR1 ENHRY, CDR2 SYGVKD. V lost 11 bases and J 0 bases, leaving 15 bases between the germline ends. DNA of the CDR3: TGTGCCGGTCGGGACGGATCTAGCACAGATACGCAGTATTTT. Its protein is CAGRDGSSTDTQYF.

The table lists this clonotype with a few counts. This chain links TRBV7-9 with TRBJ2-5; 14 bases map to TRBD2. The germline V gene has CDR1 SEHNR and CDR2 FQNEAQ (reference sequence). V lost 1 base to trimming and J lost 1 base; unmatched junction nucleotides: 2. The CDR3 is 17 residues long. Here the CDR3 reads CASSLGLAGGFQETQYF. The CDR3 DNA is TGTGCCAGCAGCTTAGGACTAGCGGGAGGGTTCCAAGAGACCCAGTACTTC.

This clonotype turned up a few times. The chain uses TRBV5-1 and TRBJ2-1, with 11 bases that match TRBD2. This CDR3 has 15 residues. Per germline, CDR1 SGHRS and CDR2 YFSETQ. The junction had 8 bases not matched to a gene; V was cut back by 5 bases and J by 7 bases. The chain's CDR3 is CASRGSGRALNEQFF. CDR3 coding DNA: TGCGCCAGCAGGGGTAGCGGGAGGGCCCTAAATGAGCAGTTCTTC.

The chain is built from TRBV5-1 and TRBJ2-7, with 7 bases aligning to TRBD1. The V and J ends lost 3 bases and 6 bases, in that order; junction bases with no gene match: 9. CDR1 is SGHRS, CDR2 YFSETQ, per germline. The CDR3 is made up of 14 amino acids. The CDR3 coding sequence is TGCGCCAGCAGCTGGACGACAGGGAGCAGCGAGCAGTACTTC. Amino acids: CASSWTTGSSEQYF.

The rearrangement joins TRBV15 to TRBJ2-5; no reliable D call. The CDR3 runs to 13 residues. Trimming removed 0 bases at V and 5 bases at J, with 7 bases between. In germline, CDR1 is LNHNV, CDR2 YYDKDF (reference sequence). This CDR3 is CATSREYKETQYF. Written as DNA, the CDR3 is TGTGCCACCAGCAGAGAATACAAGGAGACCCAGTACTTC.

The J gene is TRBJ2-2, the V gene TRBV19; 7 bases agree with TRBD2. The V gene end was trimmed by 5 bases and the J gene end by 6 bases; junction bases not matched to a gene: 6. Germline V CDR1 and CDR2: LNHDA, SQIVND (reference sequence). The CDR3 covers 14 residues. CDR3: CASSPRTRAGELFF. CDR3 in DNA: TGTGCCAGTAGTCCGCGGACTAGAGCCGGGGAGCTGTTTTTT.

This clonotype was seen more than once but under ten times. This chain joins TRBV29-1 and TRBJ1-2; TRBD1 might be the D (5 bases). Trimming shortened V by 6 bases and J by 4 bases, and 12 bases separated the two germline ends. Germline V gene sequence: CDR1 SQVTM, CDR2 ANQGSEA. The CDR3 has 12 amino acids. The CDR3 loop is CSVRDGLYGYTF. CDR3 nucleotide sequence: TGCAGCGTGCGGGACGGACTCTATGGCTACACCTTC.

The table lists this clonotype with a few counts. The rearrangement links TRBV20-1 to TRBJ2-3; perhaps TRBD2 as D (6 bases). V shed 3 bases and J shed 2 bases, with 12 bases lying between them. The CDR3 loop spans 14 amino acids. Germline CDR1 is DFQATT and CDR2 is SNEGSKA (reference sequence). CDR3 in DNA: TGCAGTGCTAGTATCGCGGGGAACACAGATACGCAGTATTTT. Translating it yields CSASIAGNTDTQYF.